The sequence of this TCR beta chain was determined in a study of lymphopenia after photon versus proton radiotherapy. General study results and limits: A bigger post-nadir fall in TCR diversity correlated inversely with survival time in deceased patients. Oligoclonal CD8+ Temra expansion after nadir drove photon patients' diversity drop.

The CDR3 is 16 amino acids. With 4 bases clipped from V and 0 bases from J, the junction kept 8 bases outside the gene matches. Germline CDR1 SGHAT, CDR2 FQNNGV. Profiled with immunoSEQ multiplex PCR; TCRdb holds only in-frame clones, not every one. The table lists 65,000 to 85,000 clones, 80% to 95% of them singletons. This clone was found a few times. What it binds is unknown. The sample in question was peripheral blood, obtained from a patient treated with photon-based radiotherapy. The chain links TRBV11-2 to TRBJ1-1; 7 nucleotides match TRBD1. The TCR originated in a woman aged 40 to 50 with cholangiocarcinoma. CDR3 protein: CASSSARGALNTEAFF. The DNA of the CDR3 is TGTGCCAGCAGCTCCGCCAGGGGGGCCTTGAACACTGAAGCTTTCTTT.